This record covers a single TCR beta chain. Its antigen remains unidentified. This entry belongs to a study of Graves' ophthalmopathy and Graves' hyperthyroidism. This CDR3 spans 15 amino acids. Germline lookup yields CDR1 SGHAT and CDR2 FQNNGV. CAS ≥3, NOSPECS ≥4, moderate-to-severe activity and duration under 3 months marked donors with ophthalmopathy. Additional autoimmune diseases, uncontrolled infections, pregnancy or lactation disqualified patients. The study, taken as a whole, reports: A model of 13 signatures distinguished ophthalmopathy from stable hyperthyroidism at around 90% sensitivity and 81.08% specificity. Blood contained most expanded thyroid clonotypes exceeding 0.001 frequency.

Investigators amplified TCR beta CDR3 regions from RNA transcripts. HTBI primers served in a first-round RT-PCR, which a second-round multiplex PCR followed. TCRdb used MiXCR to reprocess the multiplex PCR reads, holding one entry per CDR3 protein. The top ten clones hold more than 45% of a sample with some 240,000 distinct CDR3 sequences, around 50% of them seen once. The chain has TRBV11-2 and TRBJ2-5; 12 bases align to TRBD2. The DNA matches TRBJ2-1 better at its end, which makes the J call doubtful. The sample taken for sequencing was peripheral blood. This receptor was obtained from an adult man with Graves' ophthalmopathy. The CDR3 loop reads CASTPSGRAYNEQFF. In DNA, the CDR3 is TGTGCCAGCACCCCTAGCGGGAGGGCCTACAATGAGCAGTTCTTC.